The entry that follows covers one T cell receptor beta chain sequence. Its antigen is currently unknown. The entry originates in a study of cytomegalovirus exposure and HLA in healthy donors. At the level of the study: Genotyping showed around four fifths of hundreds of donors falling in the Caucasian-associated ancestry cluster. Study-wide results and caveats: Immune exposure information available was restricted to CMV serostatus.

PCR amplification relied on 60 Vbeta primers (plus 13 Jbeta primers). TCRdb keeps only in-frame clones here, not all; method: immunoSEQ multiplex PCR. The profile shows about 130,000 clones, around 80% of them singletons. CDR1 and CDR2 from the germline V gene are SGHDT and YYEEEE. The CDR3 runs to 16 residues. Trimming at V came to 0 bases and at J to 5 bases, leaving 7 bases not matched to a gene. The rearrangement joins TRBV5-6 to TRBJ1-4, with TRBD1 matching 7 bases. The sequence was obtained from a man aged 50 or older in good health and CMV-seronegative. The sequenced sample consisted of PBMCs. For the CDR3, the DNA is TGTGCCAGCAGCTTGGTGGGGACAGCAGAGAATGAAAAACTGTTTTTT. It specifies CASSLVGTAENEKLFF.